These 20 T cell receptor beta chains were all obtained from the same sample, sequenced in a study of blood T cell repertoires in COVID-19. Measured with immunoSEQ multiplex PCR; TCRdb has only the in-frame clones, and not every one. This table holds a few hundred thousand clones, approximately 88% found once. Specimen: peripheral blood. Receptors were obtained from a woman aged 40 to 55 who had recovered from COVID-19.

This clone has just a few counts. The V and J genes are TRBV5-1 and TRBJ2-3; TRBD2 might be the D (5 bases). V lost 2 bases and J lost 3, with 16 bases in between. The CDR3 is made up of 16 amino acids. CDR1 is SGHRS and CDR2 is YFSETQ in the germline V gene. DNA of the CDR3: TGCGCCAGCAGCTTTCAACTAGTATCGCGGACAGATACGCAGTATTTT. Translating gives CASSFQLVSRTDTQYF.

This chain connects TRBV29-1 to TRBJ2-5; TRBD1 aligns across 11 bases. In germline, CDR1 is SQVTM, CDR2 ANQGSEA. The CDR3 extends over 14 amino acids. The ends lost 8 bases at V and 1 base at J; junction bases unmatched: 6. Here the CDR3 reads CSLGTGGLQETQYF. As DNA, the CDR3 is TGCAGCCTCGGGACAGGGGGACTCCAAGAGACCCAGTACTTC.

The rearrangement uses TRBV2 and TRBJ1-5; 11 nucleotides match TRBD1. There are 16 residues in the CDR3. Germline values: CDR1 SNHLY, CDR2 FYNNEI. With 6 bases clipped from V and 4 bases from J, the junction kept 8 bases outside the gene matches. Written as DNA, the CDR3 is TGTGCCAGCAGCGGGACAGGGGGGCCCGTGAATCAGCCCCAGCATTTT. Translating gives CASSGTGGPVNQPQHF.

V and J are TRBV30 and TRBJ2-1; TRBD2 is a possible D gene (6 bases). V dropped 0 bases and J dropped 8 bases, with 17 bases sitting between them. Germline V gene sequence: CDR1 GTSNPN, CDR2 SVGIG (reference sequence). The CDR3 has 15 amino acids. This chain's CDR3 is CAWSVWAGLMDEQFF. The CDR3 region has the DNA TGTGCCTGGAGTGTCTGGGCGGGATTAATGGATGAGCAGTTCTTC.

The chain has TRBV9 and TRBJ2-2; D is perhaps TRBD2 (7 bases). The V end lost 4 bases, the J end lost 2 bases, and 15 bases lay between the germline ends. This CDR3 is built from 16 residues. Germline V gene data show CDR1 as SGDLS and CDR2 as YYNGEE. The CDR3 DNA sequence: TGTGCCAGCAGCCCGGGGGGACACCAAAACACCGGGGAGCTGTTTTTT. It is translated as CASSPGGHQNTGELFF.

This chain joins TRBV21-1 and TRBJ2-2; TRBD1 is the table's D call and was not checked against the DNA. TRBV21-1 is termed a pseudogene. The CDR3 contains 18 residues. The CDR3: CASSTRWRGHITAGELFF. CDR3 bases: TGTGCCAGCAGCACGAGGTGGAGGGGGCATATTACCGCCGGGGAGCTGTTTTTT.

V is TRBV19 and J is TRBJ2-7; tentative D call: TRBD2 (7 bases). Germline CDR1 LNHDA, CDR2 SQIVND (reference sequence). Deletions cut 4 bases from V and 5 bases from J, with 24 bases between. CDR3 length equals 17 residues. This chain's CDR3 is CASSKWGRGSGMNEQYF. CDR3 sequence (DNA): TGTGCCAGTAGTAAGTGGGGGCGCGGCAGCGGGATGAACGAGCAGTACTTC.

The chain uses TRBV7-9 and TRBJ2-1; 10 nucleotides agree with TRBD2. The CDR3 contains 16 residues. Per the germline V gene, CDR1 is SEHNR and CDR2 is FQNEAQ (reference sequence). V was pared by 5 bases and J by 5 bases, with 9 bases of the junction left unmatched. CDR3 in amino acids: CASSLQPGLADNEQFF. The CDR3 bases are TGTGCCAGCAGCCTACAACCCGGACTAGCGGACAATGAGCAGTTCTTC.

This clone was seen a few times. The V and J genes are TRBV19 and TRBJ2-5, with 10 bases aligning to TRBD2. This CDR3 is 16 amino acids long. V lost 4 bases to trimming and J lost 3 bases; unmatched junction nucleotides: 8. Germline V lookup: CDR1 LNHDA, CDR2 SQIVND (reference sequence). CDR3 sequence: CASSTSGRAGEETQYF. Here the CDR3 DNA reads TGTGCCAGTAGTACCAGCGGGAGGGCCGGTGAAGAGACCCAGTACTTC.

This clone was seen a handful of times. The chain employs TRBV7-9 and TRBJ2-1; tentative D call: TRBD2 (5 bases). Germline V lookup: CDR1 SEHNR, CDR2 FQNEAQ (reference sequence). CDR3 size: 16 residues. V gave up 1 base and J gave up 0 bases, with 10 bases separating them. The CDR3 spells CASSLGRGSSYNEQFF. The DNA for the CDR3 is TGTGCCAGCAGCTTAGGGCGAGGGAGCTCCTACAATGAGCAGTTCTTC.

The chain links TRBV28 to TRBJ2-3; unclear D gene. Trimming removed 3 bases from V and 4 bases from J, with 8 bases in between. CDR3 length: 13 residues. The germline V gene encodes CDR1 MDHEN and CDR2 SYDVKM. DNA for the CDR3: TGTGCCAGCAGTTTGTTAGTGGCAGATACGCAGTATTTT. This encodes CASSLLVADTQYF.

The rearrangement links TRBV7-9 to TRBJ1-1; 7 bases match TRBD1. V lost 5 bases and J lost 2; bases outside the gene matches: 14. This CDR3 is 17 amino acids long. Germline-derived CDR1 and CDR2 are SEHNR and FQNEAQ (reference sequence). CDR3 region: CASSPGTLGQTNTEAFF. The CDR3, as DNA: TGTGCCAGCAGCCCCGGAACCCTGGGACAGACAAACACTGAAGCTTTCTTT.

The rearrangement uses TRBV27 and TRBJ1-2; 7 nucleotides match TRBD1. V shed 0 bases and J 6 bases; nucleotides not matched to a gene: 4. Per germline, CDR1 MNHEY and CDR2 SMNVEV (reference sequence). The CDR3 runs 14 residues. The CDR3 DNA sequence: TGTGCCAGCAGTTTATCGAGGGGGCGCGATGGCTACACCTTC. Its protein product is CASSLSRGRDGYTF.

This clone showed up just once. The J gene is TRBJ2-7, the V gene TRBV7-9, with 8 bases fitting TRBD2. The germline CDR1 and CDR2 sequences are SEHNR and FQNEAQ (reference sequence). The CDR3 has 16 residues. V shed 1 base and J 0 bases; nucleotides not matched to a gene: 5. The CDR3 protein is CASSLGLAGDSYEQYF. CDR3 DNA sequence: TGTGCCAGCAGCTTAGGGCTAGCGGGCGACTCCTACGAGCAGTACTTC. The full variable domain, with the rest looked up from reference TRBV7-9 and TRBJ2-7, is DTGVSQNPRHKITKRGQNVTFRCDPISEHNRLYWYRQTLGQGPEFLTYFQNEAQLEKSRLLSDRFSAERPKGSFSTLEIQRTEQGDSAMYLCASSLGLAGDSYEQYFGPGTRLTVT.

This clone appeared a few times. J is TRBJ2-3 and V is TRBV7-2, with 7 bases lining up with TRBD1. This CDR3 has 15 amino acids. CDR1 SGHTA and CDR2 FQGNSA come from the germline V gene. Germline trimming cut 5 bases from V and 4 bases from J; bases unmatched to any gene: 9. The CDR3 coding sequence is TGTGCCAGCAGCCCGAGGGGGCACGGGGCAGATACGCAGTATTTT. Its protein product is CASSPRGHGADTQYF.

This sequence joins TRBV27 and TRBJ1-1; no reliable D call. CDR3 length: 14 residues. Trimming shortened V by 3 bases and J by 3 bases, and 11 bases separated the two germline ends. Per germline, CDR1 MNHEY and CDR2 SMNVEV (reference sequence). CDR3 nucleotide sequence: TGTGCCAGCAGTTTGGGCCCAGACGACACTGAAGCTTTCTTT. Translation: CASSLGPDDTEAFF.

This chain uses TRBV6-5 with TRBJ2-5; 11 bases are a match to TRBD2. After removal of 0 bases from V and 3 bases from J, the junction contained 0 bases not matched to a gene. The CDR3 totals 15 residues. The germline CDR1 and CDR2 sequences are MNHEY and SVGAGI. Here the CDR3 DNA reads TGTGCCAGCAGTTACTCGGGACTAGCGGAAGAGACCCAGTACTTC. Translation gives CASSYSGLAEETQYF.

The chain combines TRBV9 with TRBJ2-1; 13 bases align to TRBD2. The CDR3 covers 17 residues. CDR1 and CDR2 (germline): SGDLS, YYNGEE. V was clipped by 0 bases and J by 6 bases; unmatched bases: 6. The CDR3 loop is CASSVATSGRDFNEQFF. DNA of the CDR3: TGTGCCAGCAGCGTAGCTACTAGCGGGAGGGATTTCAATGAGCAGTTCTTC.

This clone was counted a single time. The chain has TRBV19 and TRBJ2-1; the match to TRBD2 covers 9 bases. There are 15 residues in the CDR3. The V segment lost 3 bases and the J segment 6 bases; nucleotides outside the gene matches: 6. Germline CDR1 reads LNHDA; CDR2 reads SQIVND (reference sequence). The CDR3 coding sequence is TGTGCCAGTAGTATTGCTAGCGGGATCGGCAATGAGCAGTTCTTC. Encoded protein: CASSIASGIGNEQFF.

The CDR3 sequence: CASSETVTGNTIYF. For the CDR3, the DNA is TGCGCCAGCAGCGAGACAGTAACTGGAAACACCATATATTTT. V is TRBV5-1 and J is TRBJ1-3; the D gene is possibly TRBD1 (5 bases). Germline V gene data show CDR1 as SGHRS and CDR2 as YFSETQ. Trimming shortened V by 4 bases and J by 2 bases, and 10 bases separated the two germline ends. There are 14 residues in the CDR3.